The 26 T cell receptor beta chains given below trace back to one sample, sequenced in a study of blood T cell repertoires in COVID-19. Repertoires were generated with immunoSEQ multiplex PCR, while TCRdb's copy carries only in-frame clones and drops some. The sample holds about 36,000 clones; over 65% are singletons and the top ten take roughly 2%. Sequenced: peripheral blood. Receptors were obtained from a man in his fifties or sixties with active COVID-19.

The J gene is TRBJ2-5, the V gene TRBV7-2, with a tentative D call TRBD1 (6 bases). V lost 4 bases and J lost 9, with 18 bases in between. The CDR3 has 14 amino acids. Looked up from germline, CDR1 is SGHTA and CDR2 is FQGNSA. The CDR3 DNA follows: TGTGCCAGCAGCTCCCCCGGCAGGGGCCCGTCCCAGTACTTC. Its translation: CASSSPGRGPSQYF.

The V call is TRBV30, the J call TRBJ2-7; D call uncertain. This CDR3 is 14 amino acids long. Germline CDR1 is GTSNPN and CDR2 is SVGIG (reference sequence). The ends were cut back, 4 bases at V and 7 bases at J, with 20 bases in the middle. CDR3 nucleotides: TGTGCCTGGAAGGATGTGGCCCAAAGGCGGGAGCAGTACTTC. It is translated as CAWKDVAQRREQYF.

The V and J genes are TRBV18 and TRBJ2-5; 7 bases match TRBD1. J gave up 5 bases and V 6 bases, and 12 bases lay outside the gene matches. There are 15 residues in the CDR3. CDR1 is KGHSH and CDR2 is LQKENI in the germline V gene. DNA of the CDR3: TGTGCCAGCTCCTCCTTGACAGGGCATCAGGAGACCCAGTACTTC. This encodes CASSSLTGHQETQYF.

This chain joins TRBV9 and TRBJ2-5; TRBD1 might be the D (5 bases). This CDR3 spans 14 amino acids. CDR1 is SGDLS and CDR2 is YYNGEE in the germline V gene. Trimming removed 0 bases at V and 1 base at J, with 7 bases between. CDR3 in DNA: TGTGCCAGCAGCGTAGGGACAACCCAAGAGACCCAGTACTTC. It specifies CASSVGTTQETQYF.

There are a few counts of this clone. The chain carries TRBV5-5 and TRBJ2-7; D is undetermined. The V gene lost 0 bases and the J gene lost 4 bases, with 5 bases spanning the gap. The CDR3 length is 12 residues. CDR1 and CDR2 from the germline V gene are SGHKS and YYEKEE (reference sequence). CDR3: CASSLDGYEQYF. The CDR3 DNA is TGTGCCAGCAGCTTGGACGGGTACGAGCAGTACTTC.

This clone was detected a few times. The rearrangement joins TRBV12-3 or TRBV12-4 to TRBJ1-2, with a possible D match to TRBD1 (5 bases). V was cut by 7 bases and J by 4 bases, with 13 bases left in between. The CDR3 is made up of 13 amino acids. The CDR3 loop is CASTMEGSYGYTF. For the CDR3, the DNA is TGTGCCAGCACCATGGAGGGGTCCTATGGCTACACCTTC.

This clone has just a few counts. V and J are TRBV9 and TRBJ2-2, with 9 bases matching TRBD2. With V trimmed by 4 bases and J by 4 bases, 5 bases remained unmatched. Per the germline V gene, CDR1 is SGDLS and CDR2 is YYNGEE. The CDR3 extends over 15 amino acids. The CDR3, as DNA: TGTGCCAGCAGCCTTAGCGGGGGAAGCACCGGGGAGCTGTTTTTT. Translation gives CASSLSGGSTGELFF.

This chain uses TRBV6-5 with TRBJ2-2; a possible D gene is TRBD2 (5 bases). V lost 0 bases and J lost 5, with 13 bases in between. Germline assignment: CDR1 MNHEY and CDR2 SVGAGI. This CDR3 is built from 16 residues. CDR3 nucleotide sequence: TGTGCCAGCAGTTACTCGTGGAGGCTGAGGACCGGGGAGCTGTTTTTT. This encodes CASSYSWRLRTGELFF.

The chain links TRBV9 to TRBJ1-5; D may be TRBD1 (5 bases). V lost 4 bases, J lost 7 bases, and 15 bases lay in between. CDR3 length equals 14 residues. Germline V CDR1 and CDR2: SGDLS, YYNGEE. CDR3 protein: CASSRDGEGQPQHF. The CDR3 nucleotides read TGTGCCAGCAGCCGGGACGGGGAGGGGCAGCCCCAGCATTTT.

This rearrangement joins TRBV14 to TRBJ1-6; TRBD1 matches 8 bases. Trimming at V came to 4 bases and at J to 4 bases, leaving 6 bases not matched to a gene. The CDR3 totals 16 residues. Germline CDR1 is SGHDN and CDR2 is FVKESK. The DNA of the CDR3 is TGTGCCAGCAGCCTAACAGGGGGTTGGTATAATTCACCCCTCCACTTT. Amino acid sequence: CASSLTGGWYNSPLHF.

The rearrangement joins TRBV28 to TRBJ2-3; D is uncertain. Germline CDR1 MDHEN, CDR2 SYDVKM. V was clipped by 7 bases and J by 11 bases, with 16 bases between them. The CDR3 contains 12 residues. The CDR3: CASTPPRGRQYF. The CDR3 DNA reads TGTGCCAGCACCCCCCCCCGAGGCCGGCAGTATTTT.

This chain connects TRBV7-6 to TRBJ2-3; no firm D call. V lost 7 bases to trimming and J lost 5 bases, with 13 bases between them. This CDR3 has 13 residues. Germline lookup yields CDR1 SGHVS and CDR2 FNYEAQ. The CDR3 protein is CASTPRLQDTQYF. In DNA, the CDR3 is TGTGCCAGCACCCCCCGACTTCAAGATACGCAGTATTTT.

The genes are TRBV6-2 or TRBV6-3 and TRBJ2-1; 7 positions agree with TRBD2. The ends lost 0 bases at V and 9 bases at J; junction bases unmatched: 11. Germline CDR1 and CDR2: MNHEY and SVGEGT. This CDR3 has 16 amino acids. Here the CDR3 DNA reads TGTGCCAGCAGTTACTCGAGGCTAGCGGAGACCGGTGAGCAGTTCTTC. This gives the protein CASSYSRLAETGEQFF.

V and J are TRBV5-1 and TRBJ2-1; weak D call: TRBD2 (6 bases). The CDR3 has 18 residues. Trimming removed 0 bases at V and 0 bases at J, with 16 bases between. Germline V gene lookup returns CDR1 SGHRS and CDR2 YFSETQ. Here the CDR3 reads CASSLVWDFKGSYNEQFF. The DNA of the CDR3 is TGCGCCAGCAGCTTGGTTTGGGACTTCAAGGGCTCCTACAATGAGCAGTTCTTC.

The DNA for the CDR3 is TGTGCCAGCAGTTTATGGGGACTTACAGGGAACACCGGGGAGCTGTTTTTT. Amino acids: CASSLWGLTGNTGELFF. V is TRBV28 and J is TRBJ2-2; possible D gene TRBD2, 6 bases. The CDR3 spans 17 residues. Trimming removed 0 bases at V and 1 base at J, with 12 bases between. The germline V gene has CDR1 MDHEN and CDR2 SYDVKM.

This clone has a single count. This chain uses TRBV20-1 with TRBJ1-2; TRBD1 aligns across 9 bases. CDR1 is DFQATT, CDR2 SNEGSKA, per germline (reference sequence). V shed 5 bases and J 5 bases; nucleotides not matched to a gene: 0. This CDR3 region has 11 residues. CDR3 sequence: CSAGTGYGYTF. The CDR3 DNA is TGCAGTGCTGGGACAGGGTATGGCTACACCTTC.

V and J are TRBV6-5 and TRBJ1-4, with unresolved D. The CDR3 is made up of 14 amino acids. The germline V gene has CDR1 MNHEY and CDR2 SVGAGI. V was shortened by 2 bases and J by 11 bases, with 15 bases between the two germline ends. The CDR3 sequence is CASSYLDGSQKLFF. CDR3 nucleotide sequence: TGTGCCAGCAGTTACCTCGACGGGTCCCAGAAACTGTTTTTT.

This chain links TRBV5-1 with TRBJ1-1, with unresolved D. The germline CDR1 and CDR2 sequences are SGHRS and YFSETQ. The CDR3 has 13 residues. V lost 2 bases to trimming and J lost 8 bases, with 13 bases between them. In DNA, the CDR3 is TGCGCCAGCAGCTTATCCACTGCCAAAGAAGCTTTCTTT. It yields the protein CASSLSTAKEAFF.

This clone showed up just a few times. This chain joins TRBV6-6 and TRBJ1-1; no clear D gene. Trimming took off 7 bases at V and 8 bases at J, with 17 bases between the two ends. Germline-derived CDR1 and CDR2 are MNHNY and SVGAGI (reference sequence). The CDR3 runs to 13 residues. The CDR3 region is CASTTLNGLEAFF. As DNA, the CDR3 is TGTGCCAGCACCACCCTCAACGGGTTAGAAGCTTTCTTT.

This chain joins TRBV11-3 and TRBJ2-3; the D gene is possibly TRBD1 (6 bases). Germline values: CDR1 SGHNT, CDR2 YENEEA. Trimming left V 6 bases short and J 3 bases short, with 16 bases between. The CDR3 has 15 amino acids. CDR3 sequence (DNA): TGTGCCAGCAGTCTCAAGCAGGGGATGACAGATACGCAGTATTTT. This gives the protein CASSLKQGMTDTQYF.

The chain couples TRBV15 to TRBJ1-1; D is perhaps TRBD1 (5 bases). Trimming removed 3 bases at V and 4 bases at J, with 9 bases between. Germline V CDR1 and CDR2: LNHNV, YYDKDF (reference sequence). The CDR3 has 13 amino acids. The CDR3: CATSRGRGTEAFF. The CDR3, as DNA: TGTGCCACCAGCAGGGGTAGGGGCACTGAAGCTTTCTTT.

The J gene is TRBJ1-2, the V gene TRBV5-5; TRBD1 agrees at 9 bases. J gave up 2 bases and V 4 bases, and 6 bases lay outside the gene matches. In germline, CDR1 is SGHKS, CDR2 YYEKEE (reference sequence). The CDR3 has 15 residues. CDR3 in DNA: TGTGCCAGCAGCCCTTGGACAGGGGCGAACTATGGCTACACCTTC. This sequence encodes CASSPWTGANYGYTF.

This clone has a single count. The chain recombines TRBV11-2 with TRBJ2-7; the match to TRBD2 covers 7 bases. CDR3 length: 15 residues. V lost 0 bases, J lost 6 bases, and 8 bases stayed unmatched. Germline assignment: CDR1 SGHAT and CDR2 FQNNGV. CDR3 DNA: TGTGCCAGCAGCTTAGAGGGCGGGAGTCGTGCCGAGCAGTACTTC. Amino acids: CASSLEGGSRAEQYF.

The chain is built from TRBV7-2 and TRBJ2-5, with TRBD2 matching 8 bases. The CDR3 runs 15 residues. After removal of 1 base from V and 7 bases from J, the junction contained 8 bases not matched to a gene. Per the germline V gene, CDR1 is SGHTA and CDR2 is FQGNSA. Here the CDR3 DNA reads TGTGCCAGCAGCTTAGACGGGGGGGCGAGGGGGACCCAGTACTTC. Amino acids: CASSLDGGARGTQYF.

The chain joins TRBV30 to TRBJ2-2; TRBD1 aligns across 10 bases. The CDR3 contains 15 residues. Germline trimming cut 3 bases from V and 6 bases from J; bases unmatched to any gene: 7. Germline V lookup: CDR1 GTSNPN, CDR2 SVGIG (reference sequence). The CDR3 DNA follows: TGTGCCTGGAGGGCCGGGACAGGGGTCCCCGGGGAGCTGTTTTTT. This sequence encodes CAWRAGTGVPGELFF.

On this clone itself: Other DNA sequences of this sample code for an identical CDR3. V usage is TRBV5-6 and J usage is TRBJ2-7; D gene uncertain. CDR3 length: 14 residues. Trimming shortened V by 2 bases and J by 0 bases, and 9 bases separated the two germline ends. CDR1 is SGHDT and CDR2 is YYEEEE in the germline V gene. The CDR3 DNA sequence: TGTGCCAGCAGCTTTGGCCAGGCCTCCTACGAGCAGTACTTC. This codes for CASSFGQASYEQYF.